This T cell receptor (beta chain) was identified in a study of T cells in localized non-small cell lung cancer. Some clones are missing from TCRdb's copy, which holds only in-frame ones; the method was immunoSEQ multiplex PCR. This table has under 3,500 clones, approximately 25% appearing once. This clone is termed large (0.1 to 1%). Its antigen is unidentified. The CDR3 extends over 13 amino acids. Germline loops: CDR1 SGDLS, CDR2 YYNGEE. V shed 4 bases and J shed 3 bases, with 7 bases lying between them. Study-level findings and limits: Greater T cell density in blood accompanied longer overall survival. Sequence data derive from only one tumor region, so heterogeneity remains possible. Among the top 100 tumor clones, a median about 57 appeared in adjacent lung.

This rearrangement joins TRBV9 to TRBJ2-2, with D maybe TRBD1 (5 bases). The source material was lung tumor tissue, sampled before any cancer treatment. This receptor was obtained from a male donor aged 60 or older with stage II lung adenocarcinoma. The CDR3 loop reads CASSPGYTGELFF. The CDR3 nucleotides are TGTGCCAGCAGCCCAGGGTACACCGGGGAGCTGTTTTTT.